The TCR beta chain under discussion was sequenced for a study of cytomegalovirus exposure and HLA in healthy donors. In the study overall: Sequencing of some 190 million T cells in an earlier analysis found around 110 million unique TCR beta sequences.

The PCR employed 60 Vbeta primers together with 13 Jbeta primers. Produced via immunoSEQ multiplex PCR; TCRdb's table is partial and in-frame only. The data contain tens of thousands of clones, 70% to 85% of them singletons. The CDR3 loop spans 15 amino acids. V was pared by 1 base and J by 8 bases, with 9 bases of the junction left unmatched. Germline CDR1 reads MNHNS; CDR2 reads SASEGT. Turning to this clone: Its antigen is not identified.

Sampled while nominally healthy, donors likely had unrecorded immune exposures. Study-level results: In a later analysis, DRB1 alleles had the most associated TCRs; HLA-C alleles the fewest. Immune exposure data for these donors was limited to CMV serostatus.

Sequenced material: PBMCs. This receptor was taken from a man between 50 and 59 years old in good health and CMV-seronegative. The V and J genes are TRBV6-1 and TRBJ2-3; TRBD1 agrees at 7 bases. CDR3 in amino acids: CASSEGGQVRGTQYF. The DNA for the CDR3 is TGTGCCAGCAGTGAAGGAGGACAGGTTCGGGGTACGCAGTATTTT.